Listed here is a single TCR beta chain. Clones were sequenced by immunoSEQ multiplex PCR, and TCRdb holds only the in-frame ones, with some missing. The sample yields around 200,000 clones, roughly 79% seen once. CDR1 and CDR2 from the germline V gene are SGHTA and FQGNSA. The V end lost 1 base, the J end lost 7 bases, and 5 bases lay between the germline ends. The CDR3 covers 12 residues. The data were taken from a study of cytotoxic CD8 clonotypes in ibrutinib-treated CLL. The TCR originated in a human donor with chronic lymphocytic leukemia. The chain couples TRBV7-2 to TRBJ1-5; no clear D. This specimen consisted of PBMCs, obtained after 12 months of ibrutinib treatment. In nucleotides, the CDR3 is TGTGCCAGCAGCTTAGATAGGCAGCCCCAGCATTTT. It is translated as CASSLDRQPQHF.